This T cell receptor (beta chain) was captured in a study of CD8+ T cells in alopecia areata. The authors sorted CD4+ and CD8+ T cells from PBMCs. Following RNA extraction, reverse transcription yielded cDNA that acted as the sequencing template. The method was immunoSEQ multiplex PCR; TCRdb's version includes in-frame clones alone and lacks a portion of them. The sample has approximately 82,000 clones; roughly 51% are singletons. Germline V lookup: CDR1 MNHEY, CDR2 SVGAGI. Trimming shortened V by 2 bases and J by 10 bases, and 9 bases separated the two germline ends. The CDR3 runs 12 residues. The rearrangement links TRBV6-5 to TRBJ2-1; no clear D gene. The sequence was obtained from a human donor with alopecia areata. Material: NKG2D-high CD8+ T cells sorted from blood. CDR3 sequence: CASSYRVGEQFF. The CDR3 DNA reads as TGTGCCAGCAGTTACAGGGTAGGGGAGCAGTTCTTC.